Described below is a single T cell receptor (beta chain) sequence and its context. This record belongs to a study of cytomegalovirus exposure and HLA in healthy donors. The study ran its PCR with 60 Vbeta and 13 Jbeta primers. Generated by immunoSEQ multiplex PCR, the TCRdb table keeps only in-frame clones and is missing some. Here the sample spans approximately 130,000 clones, 75% to 90% being singletons. After removal of 4 bases from V and 7 bases from J, the junction contained 6 bases not matched to a gene. Looked up from germline, CDR1 is MDHEN and CDR2 is SYDVKM. This CDR3 region has 13 residues.

The TCR originated in a woman aged 30 to 39 in good health and CMV-seropositive. This sequence joins TRBV28 and TRBJ1-1; the match to TRBD1 covers 7 bases. The sample was PBMCs. The CDR3 loop reads CASSSGQDIEAFF. CDR3 bases: TGTGCCAGCAGTTCCGGACAGGATATTGAAGCTTTCTTT.